The source of this T cell receptor (beta chain) is a study of blood T cells in healthy people across ages (dated by TCRdb to the mid-2010s). The study in broad terms: In model experiments, roughly one uniquely barcoded TCR beta cDNA molecule per two T cells was captured by template switching. To avoid experimental bias, donors of different ages were randomly spread across the sequencing lanes. Four age groups were formed from the donors: young (average approximately 17 years), middle-aged (around 37), aged (more than 55) and long-lived (82). The study analyzed two additional independent replicas of 1 million unique cDNA reads from the same blood draw for two donors, one aged 18 to 30 and one aged 80 or older. The study measured age-related changes in TCR beta repertoire diversity using deep sequencing normalized with unique cDNA molecular identifiers.

As regards this clonotype: Its antigen is unknown. No much larger clone is present one base from it, and per-base qualities are unavailable.

The germline V gene (reference sequence) specifies MNHEY as CDR1 and SMNVEV as CDR2. V was cut back by 2 bases and J by 2 bases, leaving a gap of 7 bases between them. The cysteine opens and the phenylalanine closes a CDR3 of 15 amino acids. Left in the record is the CDR3 DNA by itself, 45 bases read in frame from the first base. Preparation of the library involved 5' RACE. TCRdb records Illumina HiSeq 2500 as the sequencer. A second PCR of about 6 to 11 cycles was run with a J-beta primer mix and a sample-barcoded 5' primer. A unique molecular identifier was introduced onto each TCR beta cDNA molecule by a template-switch 5' adaptor carrying 12 random nucleotides. At least 2.5 million CDR3-containing paired-end reads were obtained from each sample. The Mint cDNA synthesis kit, primed by a TRBC-specific oligonucleotide, was used to synthesize first-strand cDNA from all RNA. Following uracil-DNA glycosylase treatment, all cDNA underwent a first 18-cycle PCR with the universal primers M1SS and BC2_uni_R. The authors processed their data as follows. Each sample was normalized by randomly selecting 1 million high-quality reads, each carrying a distinct molecular identifier. Instead of being binned into consensus sequences, reads with shared molecular identifiers were discarded. MiTCR, set to a Q25 quality threshold and the strictest error-elimination algorithm, was used for CDR3 identification, clonotype clustering and error correction. A nonparametric unseen species model using Euler transformation provided a lower-bound estimate of total TCR beta diversity. TCRdb reworked the public reads: Q25 trimming with fastp, MiXCR clone assembly, productive beta chains retained. Each entry is one CDR3 protein sequence, shown with its most common DNA and genes. TCRdb, not the authors, supplied the V and J calls. The sample table contains about 970,000 distinct CDR3 sequences; only one count was recorded for roughly 50% of them. The ten largest clones add up to 20% to 25% of the sample.

Systemically healthy Caucasian individuals from Russia, 35 to 40 in total and aged about 6 to 100 years, were included as donors. Each donor gave 8 to 10 milliliters of peripheral blood, drawn into EDTA-treated Vacutainer tubes. Ficoll-Paque density-gradient centrifugation was used to isolate PBMCs, with at least 7 million obtained per sample. Trizol reagent was used to extract total RNA from PBMCs, with at least 5.5 micrograms per sample. For every donor, flow cytometry on a PBMC aliquot measured the percentage of naive CD45RAhigh/CD27high T cells. The full study reports these points: The percentage of naive T cells measured by flow cytometry correlated strongly with observed TCR beta diversity. Estimates of total diversity from one million sequenced T cells were regarded as lower bounds and underestimates. Because the CMV infection status of the donors was unknown, age-related changes in expanded clonotypes may potentially have been confounded. Conclusive comparison of naive and antigen-experienced compartments was prevented by the profiling of bulk unsorted PBMCs. Observed TCR beta diversity per million T cells fell roughly linearly with age, and a significant reduction was already apparent by age approximately 41. Compared with the aged group, the long-lived group had more naive CD4+ T cells, fewer expanded clones and increased TCR diversity, suggesting age selection.

This TCR came from an older woman in good health. The chain joins TRBV27 to TRBJ2-6; possibly the D gene is TRBD2, per 5 matching bases. Sequenced sample: blood. This receptor carries the CDR3 CASSLGSTGANVLTF. The nucleotides are TGTGCCAGCAGTTTAGGGAGTACTGGGGCCAACGTCCTGACTTTC.